This T cell receptor (beta chain) is from a study of cytomegalovirus exposure and HLA in healthy donors. Study-wide results and caveats: A later analysis linked some 17,000 TCR beta sequences to HLA alleles at 0.05 false discovery rate. Among TCR beta chains, those listed as cytomegalovirus-associated numbered approximately 150.

On this clone itself: Its antigen is unknown.

PCR involved 60 Vbeta and 13 Jbeta primers. The repertoire was sequenced with immunoSEQ multiplex PCR; TCRdb's copy has only in-frame clones and lacks some. The repertoire includes 150,000 to 200,000 clones, around 77% of them detected once, and over 2% sits in the top ten. Donors showed nominal health when sampled, although they likely had unrecorded immune exposures. This CDR3 spans 14 amino acids. Germline CDR1 and CDR2: SGHNT and YYREEE (reference sequence). V shed 6 bases, J shed 1 base, and the junction held 2 bases outside the gene matches. The receptor was derived from a man between 60 and 75 years old in good health and CMV-seronegative. The sequencing sample was made of PBMCs. V gene TRBV5-4 combines with J gene TRBJ2-1, with 9 bases aligning to TRBD2. The CDR3 sequence is CASTLAGSYNEQFF. In DNA, the CDR3 is TGTGCCAGCACACTAGCGGGTTCCTACAATGAGCAGTTCTTC.